One and the same sample provided the 21 T cell receptor beta chains below, sequenced in a study of Ad26.COV2.S vaccination and SARS-CoV-2 variants. The treatment denotes: 15 to 20 received Ad26.COV2.S at low or high dose, single or two shots; five or six received placebo; per-sample allocation not given. Samples analyzed were those drawn on day 63 after the first vaccine or placebo injection. The protocol was immunoSEQ multiplex PCR, while the TCRdb copy is restricted to in-frame clones and leaves out a portion. The sample contains hundreds of thousands of clones, roughly 90% of which appear only once. This specimen was peripheral blood, taken in a trial of Ad26.COV2.S vaccine versus placebo. These receptors all come from a person aged 18 to 65 who received the Ad26.COV2.S COVID-19 vaccine or a placebo.

This clone was seen only once. Here the CDR3 reads CASSPTIGQGALLTLAKNIQYF. CDR3 coding DNA: TGTGCCAGCTCACCAACTATCGGACAGGGGGCCTTACTTACCTTAGCCAAAAACATTCAGTACTTC. The gene calls are TRBV18 and TRBJ2-4, with 11 bases that match TRBD1. The trim removed 2 bases at V and 0 bases at J, leaving 18 bases unmatched. In germline, CDR1 is KGHSH, CDR2 LQKENI. This CDR3 spans 22 amino acids.

As regards this clone: A junction boundary mismatches the germline segment, possibly from a read error. The chain employs TRBV11-3 and TRBJ2-1; 11 nucleotides match TRBD2. In germline, CDR1 is SGHNT, CDR2 YENEEA. The length of the CDR3 is 15 residues. The CDR3 region is CASSLAGGRYNEQFF. The CDR3 nucleotides are TGTGCCAGCAGTTTAGCGGGAGGGCGTTACAATGAGCAGTTCTTC.

The chain links TRBV7-6 to TRBJ2-2, with 14 bases fitting TRBD2. Germline V lookup: CDR1 SGHVS, CDR2 FNYEAQ. The CDR3 consists of 16 residues. With V trimmed by 4 bases and J by 4 bases, 2 bases remained unmatched. This chain's CDR3 is CASSSGLAGGTGELFF. In DNA form, the CDR3 reads TGTGCCAGCAGCTCAGGACTAGCGGGGGGCACCGGGGAGCTGTTTTTT. The full variable domain, rest sourced from reference TRBV7-6 and TRBJ2-2, is GAGVSQSPRYKVTKRGQDVALRCDPISGHVSLYWYRQALGQGPEFLTYFNYEAQQDKSGLPNDRFSAERPEGSISTLTIQRTEQRDSAMYRCASSSGLAGGTGELFFGEGSRLTVL.

J is TRBJ1-2 and V is TRBV25-1, with TRBD1 matching over 8 bases. The CDR3 consists of 13 residues. J lost 7 bases, V lost 2 bases, and 3 bases had no gene match. CDR1 and CDR2 (germline): MGHDK, SYGVNS. CDR3 residues: CASSEARGLGYTF. The CDR3 DNA follows: TGTGCCAGCAGTGAAGCCAGGGGGCTTGGCTACACCTTC.

The gene calls are TRBV13 and TRBJ2-7; the D is unclear. The germline CDR1 and CDR2 sequences are PRHDT and FYEKMQ (reference sequence). Trimming took off 6 bases at V and 7 bases at J, with 13 bases between the two ends. The CDR3 is made up of 12 amino acids. The CDR3 DNA reads TGTGCCAGCAGTTTTGGGGTAACGGAGCAGTACTTC. It translates to CASSFGVTEQYF. The variable domain in full, with the rest retrieved from reference TRBV13 and TRBJ2-7, is AAGVIQSPRHLIKEKRETATLKCYPIPRHDTVYWYQQGPGQDPQFLISFYEKMQSDKGSIPDRFSAQQFSDYHSELNMSSLELGDSALYFCASSFGVTEQYFGPGTRLTVT.

This chain joins TRBV14 and TRBJ1-1, with D possibly matching TRBD1 (6 bases). Trimming took 0 bases from V and 8 from J, leaving 13 bases between them. The CDR3 sequence is 14 residues long. The germline V gene has CDR1 SGHDN and CDR2 FVKESK. For the CDR3, the DNA is TGTGCCAGCAGCCAAGATCTGGGGGGCAGGGAAGCTTTCTTT. The encoded protein is CASSQDLGGREAFF.

The V and J genes are TRBV19 and TRBJ2-4; TRBD2 might be the D (5 bases). Germline V CDR1 and CDR2: LNHDA, SQIVND (reference sequence). The CDR3 spans 15 residues. The V end was cut by 4 bases, the J end by 0 bases, with 10 bases between. CDR3: CASSTPGLAKNIQYF. CDR3 nucleotide sequence: TGTGCCAGTAGTACTCCTGGACTAGCCAAAAACATTCAGTACTTC. The full variable domain, in which reference TRBV19 and TRBJ2-4 provide the parts outside the CDR3, is DGGITQSPKYLFRKEGQNVTLSCEQNLNHDAMYWYRQDPGQGLRLIYYSQIVNDFQKGDIAEGYSVSREKKESFPLTVTSAQKNPTAFYLCASSTPGLAKNIQYFGAGTRLSVL.

The V gene is TRBV5-1, the J gene TRBJ1-3; TRBD1 is a possible D gene (5 bases). Trimming shortened V by 4 bases and J by 2 bases, and 13 bases separated the two germline ends. The CDR3 sequence is 15 residues long. CDR1 and CDR2 (germline): SGHRS, YFSETQ. The CDR3 region has the DNA TGCGCCAGCAGCCGAACAGGTGGTCCTGGAAACACCATATATTTT. It is translated as CASSRTGGPGNTIYF.

The rearrangement joins TRBV19 to TRBJ1-1; 8 bases match TRBD1. This CDR3 contains 18 residues. Germline assignment: CDR1 LNHDA and CDR2 SQIVND (reference sequence). The V and J ends lost 0 bases and 4 bases, in that order; junction bases with no gene match: 13. This CDR3 reads CASSIDHRTGWTLTEAFF. As DNA, the CDR3 is TGTGCCAGTAGTATAGATCATAGGACAGGGTGGACTCTCACTGAAGCTTTCTTT.

The rearrangement joins TRBV3-1 (or the pseudogene TRBV3-2) to TRBJ2-7; no clear D. Trimming cost V 4 bases and J 0 bases, with 10 bases left between them. This CDR3 region has 14 residues. Germline V gives CDR1 LGHDT, CDR2 YNNKEL (reference sequence). DNA of the CDR3: TGTGCCAGCAGCCCTTCCGCCAGCTCCTACGAGCAGTACTTC. This gives the protein CASSPSASSYEQYF.

This rearrangement joins TRBV6-5 to TRBJ1-5; the match to TRBD1 covers 7 bases. The CDR3 consists of 14 residues. Per the germline V gene, CDR1 is MNHEY and CDR2 is SVGAGI. Trimming at V came to 7 bases and at J to 6 bases, leaving 9 bases not matched to a gene. CDR3: CASNRDRDRQPQHF. In nucleotides, the CDR3 is TGTGCCAGCAACCGAGACAGGGACCGTCAGCCCCAGCATTTT.

The V and J genes are TRBV5-6 and TRBJ2-6; D is perhaps TRBD1 (5 bases). Germline-derived CDR1 and CDR2 are SGHDT and YYEEEE. The CDR3 is 17 amino acids. V gave up 4 bases and J gave up 0 bases, with 14 bases separating them. CDR3 bases: TGTGCCAGCAGCCCCCCTGTAGGGGACTCTGGGGCCAACGTCCTGACTTTC. Translated, it gives CASSPPVGDSGANVLTF. The whole variable domain, filled in from reference TRBV5-6 and TRBJ2-6, reads DAGVTQSPTHLIKTRGQQVTLRCSPKSGHDTVSWYQQALGQGPQFIFQYYEEEERQRGNFPDRFSGHQFPNYSSELNVNALLLGDSALYLCASSPPVGDSGANVLTFGAGSRLTVL.

The rearrangement links TRBV6-6 to TRBJ1-5; D not resolved. V dropped 2 bases and J dropped 5 bases, with 7 bases sitting between them. The CDR3 loop spans 13 amino acids. The germline V gene has CDR1 MNHNY and CDR2 SVGAGI (reference sequence). The CDR3 region is CASSYTKDQPQHF. The CDR3 DNA sequence: TGTGCCAGCAGTTACACTAAGGATCAGCCCCAGCATTTT.

The chain uses TRBV20-1 and TRBJ1-3; D perhaps matches TRBD1 (5 bases). The CDR3 totals 14 residues. V lost 3 bases, J lost 0 bases, and 9 bases lay in between. The V gene's germline CDR1 is DFQATT and CDR2 SNEGSKA (reference sequence). CDR3 sequence: CSASNRNSGNTIYF. As DNA, the CDR3 is TGCAGTGCTAGTAACAGGAACTCTGGAAACACCATATATTTT.

This chain connects TRBV6-5 to TRBJ1-5; 8 bases align to TRBD1. J gave up 7 bases and V 2 bases, and 7 bases lay outside the gene matches. Germline CDR1 is MNHEY and CDR2 is SVGAGI. This CDR3 region has 15 residues. The CDR3, as DNA: TGTGCCAGCAGTTACGGGCAGGGGGCTGAGCAGCCCCAGCATTTT. Protein product: CASSYGQGAEQPQHF.

The chain carries TRBV10-3 and TRBJ2-7; D is unresolved. The CDR3 contains 15 residues. V gave up 2 bases and J gave up 5 bases, with 16 bases separating them. The V gene's germline CDR1 is ENHRY and CDR2 SYGVKD. The CDR3 coding sequence is TGTGCCATCAGTGAGCCCCACGGACCGGGCGACGAGCAGTACTTC. Protein sequence: CAISEPHGPGDEQYF.

This rearrangement joins TRBV2 to TRBJ2-5; D possibly corresponds to TRBD2 (5 bases). Trimming stripped 6 bases from V and 3 bases from J, with 8 bases between. Germline V gene lookup returns CDR1 SNHLY and CDR2 FYNNEI. This CDR3 has 12 amino acids. The CDR3 reads CASRGLEETQYF. The CDR3 DNA reads as TGTGCCAGCAGAGGACTGGAAGAGACCCAGTACTTC.

This sequence joins TRBV19 and TRBJ2-7; D ambiguous. V was shortened by 3 bases and J by 3 bases, with 15 bases between the two germline ends. The CDR3 is made up of 15 amino acids. Germline V lookup: CDR1 LNHDA, CDR2 SQIVND (reference sequence). The CDR3 loop reads CASSILWRVCYEQYF. The CDR3 DNA reads TGTGCCAGTAGTATTCTTTGGCGAGTCTGCTACGAGCAGTACTTC. Using reference TRBV19 and TRBJ2-7 for the parts outside the CDR3, the full variable domain is DGGITQSPKYLFRKEGQNVTLSCEQNLNHDAMYWYRQDPGQGLRLIYYSQIVNDFQKGDIAEGYSVSREKKESFPLTVTSAQKNPTAFYLCASSILWRVCYEQYFGPGTRLTVT.

The rearrangement links TRBV30 to TRBJ1-5; tentatively, D is TRBD1 (5 bases). Trimming stripped 1 base from V and 0 bases from J, with 13 bases between. The CDR3 is made up of 16 amino acids. In germline, CDR1 is GTSNPN, CDR2 SVGIG (reference sequence). The CDR3 loop reads CAWSGAGSYSNQPQHF. The DNA for the CDR3 is TGTGCCTGGAGTGGGGCAGGGTCATATAGCAATCAGCCCCAGCATTTT.

The genes are TRBV27 and TRBJ2-7, with 8 bases identical to TRBD2. Germline assignment: CDR1 MNHEY and CDR2 SMNVEV (reference sequence). Trimming removed 4 bases from V and 0 bases from J; junction bases left unmatched: 5. CDR3 length: 15 residues. CDR3 bases: TGTGCCAGCAGTTCCGGGGGGGCGGACTCCTACGAGCAGTACTTC. It yields the protein CASSSGGADSYEQYF.

The chain's CDR3 is CASSLTGTGRTDTQYF. CDR3 DNA sequence: TGTGCCAGCAGCTTAACCGGGACAGGGCGGACAGATACGCAGTATTTT. V is TRBV7-3 and J is TRBJ2-3; 9 bases are shared with TRBD1. The CDR3 runs to 16 residues. Germline V gives CDR1 SGHTA, CDR2 FQGTGA. V shed 0 bases, J shed 3 bases, and the junction held 4 bases outside the gene matches.